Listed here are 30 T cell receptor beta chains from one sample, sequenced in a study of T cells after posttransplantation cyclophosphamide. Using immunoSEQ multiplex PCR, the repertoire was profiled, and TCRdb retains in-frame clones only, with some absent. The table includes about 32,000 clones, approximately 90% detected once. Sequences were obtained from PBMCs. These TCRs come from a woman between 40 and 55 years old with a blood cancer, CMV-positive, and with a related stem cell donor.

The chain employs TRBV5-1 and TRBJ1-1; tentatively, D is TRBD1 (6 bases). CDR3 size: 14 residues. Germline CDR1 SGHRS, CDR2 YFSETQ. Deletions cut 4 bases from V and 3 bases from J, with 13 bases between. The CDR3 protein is CASSAKDRYTEAFF. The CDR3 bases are TGCGCCAGCAGCGCCAAAGACAGGTACACTGAAGCTTTCTTT.

The CDR3 DNA is TGTGCCAGCAGCCCCTTTATGACGGGGTCCTACGAGCAGTACTTC. Amino acids: CASSPFMTGSYEQYF. This chain joins TRBV7-8 and TRBJ2-7, with D perhaps matching TRBD2 (5 bases). The CDR3 has 15 amino acids. The V gene lost 5 bases and the J gene lost 1 base, with 15 bases spanning the gap. Germline values: CDR1 SGHVS, CDR2 FQNEAQ. Full variable domain (missing parts from reference TRBV7-8 and TRBJ2-7): GAGVSQSPRYKVAKRGQDVALRCDPISGHVSLFWYQQALGQGPEFLTYFQNEAQLDKSGLPSDRFFAERPEGSVSTLKIQRTQQEDSAVYLCASSPFMTGSYEQYFGPGTRLTVT.

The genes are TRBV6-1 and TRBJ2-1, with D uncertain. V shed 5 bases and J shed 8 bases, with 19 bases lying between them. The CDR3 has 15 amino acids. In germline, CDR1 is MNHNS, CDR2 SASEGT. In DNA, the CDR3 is TGTGCCAGCAGTTTAAGCACAGCTGGCTTGCATGAGCAGTTCTTC. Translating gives CASSLSTAGLHEQFF.

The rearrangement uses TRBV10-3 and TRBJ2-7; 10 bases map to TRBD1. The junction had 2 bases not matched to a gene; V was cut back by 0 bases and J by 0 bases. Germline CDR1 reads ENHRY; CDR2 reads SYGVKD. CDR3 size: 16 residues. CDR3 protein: CAISESRTGGSYEQYF. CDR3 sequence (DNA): TGTGCCATCAGTGAGTCCCGGACAGGGGGCTCCTACGAGCAGTACTTC.

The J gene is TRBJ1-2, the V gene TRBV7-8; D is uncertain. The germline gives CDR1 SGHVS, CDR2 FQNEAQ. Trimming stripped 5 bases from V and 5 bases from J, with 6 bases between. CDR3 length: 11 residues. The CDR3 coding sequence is TGTGCCAGCAGCGGCAATTATGGCTACACCTTC. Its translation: CASSGNYGYTF.

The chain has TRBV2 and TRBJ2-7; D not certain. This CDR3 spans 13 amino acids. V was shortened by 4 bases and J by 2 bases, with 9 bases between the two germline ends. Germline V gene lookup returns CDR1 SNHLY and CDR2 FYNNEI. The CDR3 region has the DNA TGTGCCAGCAGTGCTGGGCCCGCCTACGAGCAGTACTTC. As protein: CASSAGPAYEQYF.

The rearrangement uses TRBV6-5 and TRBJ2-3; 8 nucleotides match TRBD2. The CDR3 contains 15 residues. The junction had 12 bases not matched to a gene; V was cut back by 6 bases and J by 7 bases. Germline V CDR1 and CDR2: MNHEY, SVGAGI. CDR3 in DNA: TGTGCCAGCAGCCAAGCGGGGGAGAGTCACAATACGCAGTATTTT. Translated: CASSQAGESHNTQYF.

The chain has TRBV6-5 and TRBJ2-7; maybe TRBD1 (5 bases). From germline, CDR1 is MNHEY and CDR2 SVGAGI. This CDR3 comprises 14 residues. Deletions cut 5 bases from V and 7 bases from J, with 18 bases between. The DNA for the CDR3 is TGTGCCAGCAGTCGGTCAGGGTCCGGCTGGGAGCAGTACTTC. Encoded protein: CASSRSGSGWEQYF.

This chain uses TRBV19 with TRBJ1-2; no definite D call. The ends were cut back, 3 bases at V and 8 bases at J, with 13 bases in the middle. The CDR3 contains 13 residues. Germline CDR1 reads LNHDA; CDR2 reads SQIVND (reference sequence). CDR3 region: CASSMDSEEGYTF. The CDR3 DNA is TGTGCCAGTAGTATGGACTCCGAGGAAGGCTACACCTTC.

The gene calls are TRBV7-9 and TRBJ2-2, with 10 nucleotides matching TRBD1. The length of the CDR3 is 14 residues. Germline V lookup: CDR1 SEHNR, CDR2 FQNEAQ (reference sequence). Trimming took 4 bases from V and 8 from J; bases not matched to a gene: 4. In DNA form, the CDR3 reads TGTGCCAGCAGCTCCCCGGACAGGGGGGGGGAGCTGTTTTTT. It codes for CASSSPDRGGELFF.

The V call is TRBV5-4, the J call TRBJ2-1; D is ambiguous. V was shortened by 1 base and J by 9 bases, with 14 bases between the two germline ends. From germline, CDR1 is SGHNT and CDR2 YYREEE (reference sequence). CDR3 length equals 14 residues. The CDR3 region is CASSLIQVVGEQFF. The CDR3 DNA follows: TGTGCCAGCAGCTTGATCCAGGTTGTCGGTGAGCAGTTCTTC. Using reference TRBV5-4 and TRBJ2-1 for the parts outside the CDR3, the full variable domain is ETGVTQSPTHLIKTRGQQVTLRCSSQSGHNTVSWYQQALGQGPQFIFQYYREEENGRGNFPPRFSGLQFPNYSSELNVNALELDDSALYLCASSLIQVVGEQFFGPGTRLTVL.

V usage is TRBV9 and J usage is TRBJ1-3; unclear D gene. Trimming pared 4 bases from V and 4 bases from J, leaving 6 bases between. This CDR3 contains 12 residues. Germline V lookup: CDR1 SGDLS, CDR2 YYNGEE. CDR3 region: CASSRAGNTIYF. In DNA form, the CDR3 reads TGTGCCAGCAGCCGTGCGGGAAACACCATATATTTT.

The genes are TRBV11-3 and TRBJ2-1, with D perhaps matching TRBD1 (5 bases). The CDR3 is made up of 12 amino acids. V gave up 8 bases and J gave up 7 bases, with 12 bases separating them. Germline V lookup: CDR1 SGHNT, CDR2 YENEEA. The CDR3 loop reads CASEGAGNEQFF. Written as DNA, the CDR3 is TGTGCCAGCGAAGGGGCCGGGAATGAGCAGTTCTTC.

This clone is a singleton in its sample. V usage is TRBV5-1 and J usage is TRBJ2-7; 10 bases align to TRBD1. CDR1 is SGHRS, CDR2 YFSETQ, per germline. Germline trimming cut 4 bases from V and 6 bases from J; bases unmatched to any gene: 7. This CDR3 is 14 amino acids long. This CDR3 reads CASSPLTGGGEQYF. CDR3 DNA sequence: TGCGCCAGCAGCCCTTTGACAGGGGGCGGCGAGCAGTACTTC.

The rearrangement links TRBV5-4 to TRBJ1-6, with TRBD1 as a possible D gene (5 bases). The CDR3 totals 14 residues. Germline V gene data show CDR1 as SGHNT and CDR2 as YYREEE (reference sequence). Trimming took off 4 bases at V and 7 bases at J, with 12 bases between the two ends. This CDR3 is CASSQRQFNSPLHF. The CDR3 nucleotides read TGTGCCAGCAGCCAAAGACAGTTCAATTCACCCCTCCACTTT. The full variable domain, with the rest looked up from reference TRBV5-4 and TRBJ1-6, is ETGVTQSPTHLIKTRGQQVTLRCSSQSGHNTVSWYQQALGQGPQFIFQYYREEENGRGNFPPRFSGLQFPNYSSELNVNALELDDSALYLCASSQRQFNSPLHFGNGTRLTVT.

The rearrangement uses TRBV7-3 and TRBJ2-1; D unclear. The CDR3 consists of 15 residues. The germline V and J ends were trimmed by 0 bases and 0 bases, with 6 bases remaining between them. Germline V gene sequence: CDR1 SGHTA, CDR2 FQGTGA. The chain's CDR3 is CASSLTSSSYNEQFF. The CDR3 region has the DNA TGTGCCAGCAGCTTAACGTCCAGCTCCTACAATGAGCAGTTCTTC.

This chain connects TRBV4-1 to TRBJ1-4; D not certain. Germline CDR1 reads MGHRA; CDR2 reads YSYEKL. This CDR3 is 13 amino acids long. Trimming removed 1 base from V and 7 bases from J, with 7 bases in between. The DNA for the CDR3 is TGCGCCAGCAGCCAAGGTGCAGTTGAAAAACTGTTTTTT. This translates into CASSQGAVEKLFF.

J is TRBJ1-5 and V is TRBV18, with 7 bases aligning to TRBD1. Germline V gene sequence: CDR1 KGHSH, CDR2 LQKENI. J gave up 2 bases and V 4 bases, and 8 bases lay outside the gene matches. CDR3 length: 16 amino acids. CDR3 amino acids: CASSLSGTEGNQPQHF. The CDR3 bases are TGTGCCAGCTCACTTTCCGGGACAGAAGGCAATCAGCCCCAGCATTTT.

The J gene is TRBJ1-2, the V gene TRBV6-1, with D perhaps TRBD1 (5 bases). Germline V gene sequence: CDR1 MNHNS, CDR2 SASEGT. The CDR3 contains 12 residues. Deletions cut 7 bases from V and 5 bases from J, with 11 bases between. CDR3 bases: TGTGCCAGCACCGACAGTCCGTATGGCTACACCTTC. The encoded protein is CASTDSPYGYTF.

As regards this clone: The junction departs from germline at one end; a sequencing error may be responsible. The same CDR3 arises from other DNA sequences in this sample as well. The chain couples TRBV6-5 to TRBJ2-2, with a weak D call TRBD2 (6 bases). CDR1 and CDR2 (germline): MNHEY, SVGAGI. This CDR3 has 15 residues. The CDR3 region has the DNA TGCGCCAGCAGTTACGTCGGTTCGGGGGACGGGGAGCTGTTTTTT. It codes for CASSYVGSGDGELFF.

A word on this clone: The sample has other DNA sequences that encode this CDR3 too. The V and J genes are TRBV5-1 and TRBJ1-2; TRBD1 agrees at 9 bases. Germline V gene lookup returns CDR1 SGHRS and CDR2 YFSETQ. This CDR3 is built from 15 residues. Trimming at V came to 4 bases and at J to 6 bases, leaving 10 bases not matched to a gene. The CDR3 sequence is CASSPLPGQGNGYTF. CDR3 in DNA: TGCGCCAGCAGCCCGCTACCGGGACAGGGCAATGGCTACACCTTC.

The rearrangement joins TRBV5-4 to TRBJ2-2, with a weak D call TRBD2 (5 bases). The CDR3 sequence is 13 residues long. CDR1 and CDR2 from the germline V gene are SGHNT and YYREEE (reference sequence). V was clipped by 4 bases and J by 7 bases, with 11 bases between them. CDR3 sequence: CASSPGIGGELFF. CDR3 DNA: TGTGCCAGCAGCCCGGGGATCGGCGGGGAGCTGTTTTTT.

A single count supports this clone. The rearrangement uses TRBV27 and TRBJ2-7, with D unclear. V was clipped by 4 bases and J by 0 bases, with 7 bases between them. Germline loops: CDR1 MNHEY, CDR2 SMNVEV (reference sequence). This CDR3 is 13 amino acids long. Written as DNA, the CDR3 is TGTGCCAGCAGTTCCCTAGGCTCCTACGAGCAGTACTTC. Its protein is CASSSLGSYEQYF.

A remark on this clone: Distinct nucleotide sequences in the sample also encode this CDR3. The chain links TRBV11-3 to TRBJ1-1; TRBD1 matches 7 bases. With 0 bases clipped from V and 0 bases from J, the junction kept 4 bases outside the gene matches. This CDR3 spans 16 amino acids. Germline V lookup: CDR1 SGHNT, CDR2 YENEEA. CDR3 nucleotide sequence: TGTGCCAGCAGCTTAGACGGTACAGGGGTGAACACTGAAGCTTTCTTT. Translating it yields CASSLDGTGVNTEAFF.

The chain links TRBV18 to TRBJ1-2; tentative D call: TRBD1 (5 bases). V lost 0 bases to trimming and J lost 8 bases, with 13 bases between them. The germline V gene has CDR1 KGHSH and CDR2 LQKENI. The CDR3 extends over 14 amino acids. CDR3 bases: TGTGCCAGCTCACCACCGGGCAGGGCGGAAGGCTACACCTTC. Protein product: CASSPPGRAEGYTF.

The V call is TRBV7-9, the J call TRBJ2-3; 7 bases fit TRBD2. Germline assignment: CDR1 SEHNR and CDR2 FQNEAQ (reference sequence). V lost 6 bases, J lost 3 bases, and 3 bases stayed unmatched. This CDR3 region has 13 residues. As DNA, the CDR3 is TGTGCCAGCAGGGGACTACTTACAGATACGCAGTATTTT. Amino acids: CASRGLLTDTQYF.

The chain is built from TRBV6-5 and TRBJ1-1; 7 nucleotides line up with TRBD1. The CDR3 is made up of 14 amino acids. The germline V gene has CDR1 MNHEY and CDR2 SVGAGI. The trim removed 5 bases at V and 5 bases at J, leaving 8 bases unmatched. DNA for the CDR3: TGTGCCAGCAGTCATGACAGGGCAGGTACTGAAGCTTTCTTT. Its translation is CASSHDRAGTEAFF.

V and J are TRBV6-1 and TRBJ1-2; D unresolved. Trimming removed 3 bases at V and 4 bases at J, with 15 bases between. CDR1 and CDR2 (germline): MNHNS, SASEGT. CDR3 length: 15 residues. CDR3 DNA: TGTGCCAGCAGTGAGCTCAGCGGACGAGCCTATGGCTACACCTTC. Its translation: CASSELSGRAYGYTF.

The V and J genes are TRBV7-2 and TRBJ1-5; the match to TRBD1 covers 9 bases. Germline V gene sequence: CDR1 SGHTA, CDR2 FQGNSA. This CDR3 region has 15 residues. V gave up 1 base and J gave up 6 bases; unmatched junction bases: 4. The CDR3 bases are TGTGCCAGCAGCTTAGGACAGGGGGGAGGTCAGCCCCAGCATTTT. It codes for CASSLGQGGGQPQHF.

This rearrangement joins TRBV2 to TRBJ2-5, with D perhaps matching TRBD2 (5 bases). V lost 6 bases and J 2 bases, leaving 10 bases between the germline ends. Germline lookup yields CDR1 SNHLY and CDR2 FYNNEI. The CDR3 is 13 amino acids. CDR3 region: CASRGRRQETQYF. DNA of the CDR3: TGTGCCAGCAGGGGCAGGAGGCAAGAGACCCAGTACTTC.